This T cell receptor beta chain was sequenced in a study of molecular identifiers for immune sequencing clone quantification (dated by TCRdb to between 2018 and 2020). A note on the overall study: For a replicate experiment, RNA from around 20,000 or 99,000 naive CD8 T cells was divided into five aliquots, of which four were sequenced. This methods study benchmarked molecular-identifier clustering-based TCR repertoire sequencing (MIDCIRS) and TCR RNA copy counting, using CD8 T cells to do so. Here is what the overall study found, with its caveats: In CMV-specific effector cells, clones with more than 20 RNA copies contained over 99% of molecules, whereas in naive cells such clones contained under 1% of molecules. When barcode sub-clustering was left out, chimeric consensus sequences inflated TCR diversity, with chimeras reaching as high as 47%. Modeling estimated around 3 recovered TCR RNA copies per cell, compared with about 9.8 by digital PCR, which implies roughly 30% capture efficiency. Naive libraries contained spiked-in Jurkat TCR RNA (roughly 10 copies' worth), which is not part of the donor repertoire. The sizes of highly expanded clones could end up underestimated when identical TCR molecules share a barcode. Spiked-in Jurkat TCR RNA equivalent to a single cell was reported to be detectable even among some 910,000 naive CD8 T cells.

This clonotype was counted a few times. Its cognate antigen has yet to be identified. No base qualities exist here, and no much larger clone lies one base off it. Libraries came from PCR. Sequencing took place on an Illumina HiSeq 4000. Bulk TCR libraries were made following a previously described method, with the TCR primers given in Table S5. Purification of total RNA was performed with the Qiagen AllPrep DNA/RNA kit. Before analysis, reads from multiple sequencing runs of the same library were pooled. The paper's data handling went like this. Reads were retained only if their TCR constant sequence matched exactly, and those retained reads were trimmed to 150 nt and grouped according to their 12-nt molecular barcodes. Reads in each barcode group were sub-clustered using a 15% Levenshtein threshold, and a quality-weighted consensus sequence was built for each RNA molecule. Non-functional sequences were filtered out, along with any lower-count sequence sitting one edit away from another sequence. Based on fitting two negative binomial distributions, any barcode sub-cluster with under 20% of the maximum read count was discarded. In-frame beta chains were kept once TCRdb had trimmed the public reads at Q25 with fastp and called clones with MiXCR. Every distinct CDR3 protein forms one entry, paired with its most common genes and DNA. It is TCRdb's table, rather than the study itself, that gives the V and J calls and clone size. This sample gives 490,000 or so distinct CDR3 sequences in total; about a fifth of them show up just once. Of the sample, 0.84% is held by the ten largest clones.

Taken from the germline V gene, the CDR1 and CDR2 loops are MNHEY and SVGEGT. The CDR3 contains 15 residues, cysteine and phenylalanine counted. Only the CDR3 part of the read is kept: 45 bases, read in frame from the first base. Trimming removed 3 bases from V and 3 bases from J; the gene matches leave 7 bases unexplained. Naive CD8 T cell libraries were made from around 18,000 to 910,000 sorted cells using 10%, 30% or 50% of purified RNA. Naive CD8 T cells, defined as CD8+CD4-CCR7+CD45RA+, were FACS-sorted into RLT Plus buffer on a BD FACSAria II. To test detection sensitivity, Jurkat RNA equal to around 10 TCR copies was added to samples of about 17,000-1,100,000 naive CD8 T cells. Enrichment of CD8 T cells was performed with RosetteSep CD8+ T Cell Enrichment Cocktail and Ficoll-Paque, after which ACK red cell lysis was carried out.

The sequenced sample was naive CD8+ T cells from blood, with Jurkat cell RNA spiked in. In the paper's terms, the cell subset or site label means: FACS-sorted CD8+CD4-CCR7+CD45RA+ naive T cells. Here the chain combines TRBV6-2 or TRBV6-3 and TRBJ2-7; TRBD2 lines up with 8 middle nucleotides. This clonotype originated in a human donor in good health. Some libraries in this study had Jurkat cell RNA spiked in. The DNA sequence is as follows: TGTGCCAGCAGTTATGGCGGGGGGTTCATCTACGAGCAGTACTTC. The encoded protein is CASSYGGGFIYEQYF.